Each of the 9 T cell receptor beta chains below was sequenced from the same sample in a study of Tregs in tolerant kidney transplant recipients. What these receptors recognize is not known. Generated by immunoSEQ multiplex PCR, the TCRdb table keeps only in-frame clones and is missing some. Among approximately 17,000 clones, more than 60% were seen once, and the ten largest hold 3% to 3.5%. The sequencing input was Tregs from blood cultured with allogeneic cells. These receptors were taken from a human donor in good health.

The rearrangement joins TRBV19 to TRBJ2-5, with TRBD1 matching 11 bases. With V trimmed by 3 bases and J by 5 bases, 8 bases remained unmatched. The CDR3 is made up of 16 amino acids. Germline assignment: CDR1 LNHDA and CDR2 SQIVND (reference sequence). The DNA for the CDR3 is TGTGCCAGTAGTATCTCAGGACAGGGGGCCCAGGAGACCCAGTACTTC. Protein: CASSISGQGAQETQYF. The full variable domain, rest sourced from reference TRBV19 and TRBJ2-5, is DGGITQSPKYLFRKEGQNVTLSCEQNLNHDAMYWYRQDPGQGLRLIYYSQIVNDFQKGDIAEGYSVSREKKESFPLTVTSAQKNPTAFYLCASSISGQGAQETQYFGPGTRLLVL.

The genes are TRBV7-8 and TRBJ1-2; D might be TRBD1 (5 bases). CDR1 and CDR2 (germline): SGHVS, FQNEAQ. Between the trimmed V and J ends, which lost 0 bases and 6 bases, there was a span of 17 bases. The length of the CDR3 is 16 residues. The CDR3: CASSLAAFLGEDGYTF. In nucleotides, the CDR3 is TGTGCCAGCAGCTTAGCCGCTTTCTTGGGGGAGGATGGCTACACCTTC.

This sequence joins TRBV21-1 and TRBJ2-2; TRBD1 is the table's D call and was not checked against the DNA. TRBV21-1 is recorded as a pseudogene. The length of the CDR3 is 14 residues. The CDR3 spells CASGHILNTGELFF. CDR3 bases: TGTGCCAGCGGGCACATTCTAAACACCGGGGAGCTGTTTTTT.

This clone was seen a few times. This chain joins TRBV5-6 and TRBJ2-2; 7 bases agree with TRBD1. The CDR3 sequence is 16 residues long. In germline, CDR1 is SGHDT, CDR2 YYEEEE. The ends lost 2 bases at V and 5 bases at J; junction bases unmatched: 9. CDR3 protein: CASSFKTHRGTGELFF. CDR3 nucleotide sequence: TGTGCCAGCAGCTTCAAGACCCACAGGGGAACCGGGGAGCTGTTTTTT.

The chain is built from TRBV9 and TRBJ1-1, with unresolved D. Germline CDR1 reads SGDLS; CDR2 reads YYNGEE. V was clipped by 1 base and J by 4 bases, with 14 bases between them. The CDR3 has 15 residues. This CDR3 reads CASSVPREGSTEAFF. CDR3 sequence (DNA): TGTGCCAGCAGCGTACCCCGCGAGGGAAGCACTGAAGCTTTCTTT.

This rearrangement joins TRBV11-2 to TRBJ2-7; TRBD2 agrees at 10 bases. Per germline, CDR1 SGHAT and CDR2 FQNNGV. Trimming cost V 5 bases and J 5 bases; bases outside gene matches: 6. The CDR3 consists of 14 residues. The CDR3 DNA is TGTGCCAGCAGCCTTCCTAGCGGGAGCCACGAGCAGTACTTC. Its translation is CASSLPSGSHEQYF.

The chain is built from TRBV7-9 and TRBJ2-3; 8 positions agree with TRBD1. Germline V gene data show CDR1 as SEHNR and CDR2 as FQNEAQ (reference sequence). The CDR3 sequence is 15 residues long. Trimming cost V 3 bases and J 8 bases; bases outside gene matches: 10. The CDR3 here is CASSFLGQGGGTQYF. Here the CDR3 DNA reads TGTGCCAGCAGCTTCTTAGGACAGGGAGGAGGTACGCAGTATTTT.

The V call is TRBV6-5, the J call TRBJ1-4, with D unclear. From germline, CDR1 is MNHEY and CDR2 SVGAGI. The length of the CDR3 is 12 residues. The germline V and J ends were trimmed by 6 bases and 7 bases, with 9 bases remaining between them. For the CDR3, the DNA is TGTGCCAGCAGACAGACGGGTGAAAAACTGTTTTTT. As protein: CASRQTGEKLFF.

This chain uses TRBV27 with TRBJ2-2; D gene uncertain. The CDR3 sequence is 13 residues long. Between the trimmed V and J ends, which lost 7 bases and 2 bases, there was a span of 8 bases. Germline-derived CDR1 and CDR2 are MNHEY and SMNVEV (reference sequence). The CDR3 loop reads CASTEDNTGELFF. CDR3 in DNA: TGTGCCAGCACTGAGGATAACACCGGGGAGCTGTTTTTT.